The sequence of this T cell receptor beta chain was determined in a study of PD-L1 blockade in urothelial cancer. Study information: When blood samples were assessed, the median T cell count was around 140,000. Study-level points and caveats: Pretreatment peripheral blood TCR clonality that fell below the median predicted better survival among the patients studied.

Comments on this clone: Its antigen is unknown.

This CDR3 has 15 amino acids. V was cut by 3 bases and J by 4 bases, with 15 bases left in between. Per the germline V gene, CDR1 is SGHNT and CDR2 is YYREEE (reference sequence). Here immunoSEQ multiplex PCR was the method, and the copy in TCRdb shows in-frame clones only, minus some. The sample gives 50,000 or so clones, just over 85% of which show up once; approximately 23% is in the top ten. Described time point: pretreatment peripheral blood. The clonotype comes from a man aged 60 to 69 with urothelial cancer. The sequencing used PBMCs, collected around atezolizumab (anti-PD-L1) treatment. The chain carries TRBV5-4 and TRBJ2-3; D gene ambiguous. The CDR3 sequence is CASSYSRPGADTQYF. The CDR3 bases are TGTGCCAGCAGCTACTCTAGGCCTGGCGCAGATACGCAGTATTTT.